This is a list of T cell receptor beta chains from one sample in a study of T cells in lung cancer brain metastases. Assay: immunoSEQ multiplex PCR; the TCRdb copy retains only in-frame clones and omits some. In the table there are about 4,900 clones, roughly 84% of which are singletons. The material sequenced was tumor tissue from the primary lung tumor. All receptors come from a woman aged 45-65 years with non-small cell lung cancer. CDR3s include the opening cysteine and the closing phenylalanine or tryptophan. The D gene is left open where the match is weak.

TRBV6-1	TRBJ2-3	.	CASSVGRTAPSTDTQYF	TGTGCCAGCAGTGTCGGAAGGACTGCTCCTAGCACAGATACGCAGTATTTT
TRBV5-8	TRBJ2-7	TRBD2	CASSLVREGEQYF	TGTGCCAGCAGCTTGGTCAGGGAGGGCGAGCAGTACTTC
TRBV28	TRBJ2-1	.	CASSRYNEQFF	TGTGCCAGCAGCCGTTACAATGAGCAGTTCTTC
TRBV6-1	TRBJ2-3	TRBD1	CASTDRPSDTQYF	TGTGCCAGCACGGACAGGCCCTCAGATACGCAGTATTTT
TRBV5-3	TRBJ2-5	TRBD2	CARSSNRAGDETQYF	TGTGCCAGAAGCTCCAATAGAGCGGGAGACGAGACCCAGTACTTC
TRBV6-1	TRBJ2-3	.	CASSESQGPDTQYF	TGTGCCAGCAGTGAATCACAGGGTCCAGATACGCAGTATTTT
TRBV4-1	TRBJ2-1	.	CASSPPDRRYEQFF	TGCGCCAGCAGCCCACCGGACCGGCGGTATGAGCAGTTCTTC
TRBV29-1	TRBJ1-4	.	CSVGGSEKLFF	TGCAGCGTTGGGGGCAGTGAAAAACTGTTTTTT
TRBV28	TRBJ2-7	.	CASTGNYEQYF	TGTGCCAGCACAGGGAACTACGAGCAGTACTTC
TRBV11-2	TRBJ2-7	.	CASSSGTSPYEQYF	TGTGCCAGCAGCTCCGGGACATCCCCCTACGAGCAGTACTTC
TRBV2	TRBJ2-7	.	CASSQSSTLFSYEQYF	TGTGCCAGCAGTCAATCCAGTACGCTTTTTTCCTACGAGCAGTATTTC
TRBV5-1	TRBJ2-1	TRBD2	CASHSGLAGEEQFF	TGCGCCTCTCACTCGGGACTAGCGGGAGAGGAGCAGTTCTTC
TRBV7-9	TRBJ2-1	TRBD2	CASSPETSGNNEQFF	TGTGCCAGCAGCCCCGAGACTAGCGGTAACAATGAGCAGTTCTTC
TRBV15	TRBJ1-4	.	CATSSGATNEKLFF	TGTGCCACCAGCAGCGGAGCAACTAATGAAAAACTGTTTTTT
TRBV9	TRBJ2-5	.	CASSPAFRVGETQYF	TGTGCCAGCAGCCCCGCCTTTCGTGTCGGGGAGACCCAGTACTTC
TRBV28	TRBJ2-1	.	CASSRRMGHSPASSYNEQFF	TGTGCCAGCAGCCGACGAATGGGACATTCTCCGGCAAGCTCCTACAATGAGCAGTTCTTC
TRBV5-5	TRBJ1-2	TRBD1	CASSYNRGGGYTF	TGTGCCAGTAGCTATAACAGGGGTGGCGGCTACACCTTC